This TCR beta chain was sequenced for a study of long-term antiretroviral therapy in people with HIV (dated by TCRdb to 2022 to 2024). Background for the entire study: The earliest samples were collected roughly a decade before the 2015 WHO recommendation for immediate ART, at a time when ART was usually postponed until CD4 counts fell. The cohort contributed over 150 cryopreserved PBMC samples from 30 adults with confirmed HIV infection, collected serially over a mean of about six years (range 1-12). Among the approximately 30 participants with HIV, about a dozen were female. No cross-contamination during QIAcube processing turned up in test extractions that ran a monoclonal T-cell line alongside more than 30 polyclonal samples. Whether ART initiation and durable HIV suppression were associated with changes in peripheral blood TRB repertoire composition and diversity was tested in a retrospective serial study.

From the germline V gene, CDR1 is MNHEY and CDR2 is SVGAGI. The CDR3 has 14 amino acids, counting the end cysteine and phenylalanine. The entry retains the CDR3 DNA only, 42 bases that are in frame from base 1. After removal of 8 bases from V and 2 bases from J, the junction retains 8 bases not matched to a gene. Here is what the overall study found, with its caveats: At every time point, the repertoire was dominated by expanded TRB clones first identified before ART initiation, although this dominance fluctuated and, in many PLHIV, declined after ART. No data were available on ART adherence, viral resistance or therapy changes, limiting inferences about post-ART repertoire changes. Narrower CDR3 length ranges were observed in HIV repertoires than in controls, and an antigen-experienced repertoire with only a slight naive shift after ART was suggested by the network structure. Unsorted PBMC were profiled instead of sorted CD4+ and CD8+ T cells because pre-ART samples had limited cell numbers. Starting ART was linked to a significant rise in TRB diversity, yet even after long-term ART the diversity remained significantly lower than in transplant donor controls. Samples dated from the mid-2000s to the late 2010s, and the ART regimens used may be less effective than current ones. Owing to limited PBMC availability, only the TCR beta chain was sequenced, without alpha chain pairing.

Inclusion was restricted to participants for whom at least one PBMC sample before ART initiation and at least two post-ART samples were available. All participants with HIV were treated in the United States of America. Before DNA extraction, cryopreserved samples of about 0.95-10 million PBMC were thawed and washed. At the time of the earliest PBMC sample for each participant with HIV, ages ranged from roughly 23 to 60 years. Each participant contributed PBMC samples from 1-4 timepoints before ART initiation and 2-8 timepoints after ART initiation, with a median of 7 samples. Serial HIV viral load, CD4+ T-cell count, ART history and demographic data were obtained for every participant. A Qiagen kit on a QIAcube was used to extract genomic DNA from unsorted PBMC, with samples processed in batches of 12. This clone has just one count. There is no known antigen for this receptor. No much larger clonotype is one base removed from it; base qualities were not supplied.

Sequencing of the TRB variable region was done with the immunoSEQ hsTCRB v3.0 assay at survey level resolution. A depth of roughly 35,000-55,000 T-cell genomes per sample was targeted for TRB sequencing. An Illumina MiSeq with a v3 150-cycle kit was used to sequence the pooled TRB libraries. Turning to the authors' computational methods: Repertoire analysis ran in R within a reproducible Nextflow workflow covering QC, data transformation and analysis. Custom analyses were implemented in LymphoSeq2, an R package for AIRR-Seq data exploration. A few samples yielding fewer than 5000 total TRB sequences were excluded, leaving roughly 200 analyzed HIV repertoires. Among the 180 to 200 retained HIV repertoires, some 60 were collected before ART initiation and around 130 were collected after ART initiation. Repertoires were downsampled to 5000 TRB nucleotide sequences, and summary statistics were averaged over 100 downsampling iterations. The analysis kept only TRB sequences whose CDR3 regions were at least seven amino acids long. Diversity was assessed using a clonality score derived from Shannon entropy and using the Gini coefficient. In repertoire networks, the top 5000 CDR3 amino acid sequences were linked whenever an edit distance of one separated two sequences. Antigen specificity groups and MHC restriction were predicted for TRB CDR3 amino acid sequences with GLIPH2. To flag known associations with CMV, EBV, HIV or tissue antigens, CDR3 amino acid sequences were compared against VDJdb and McPAS-TCR. Pre-ART, post-ART and control groups were compared with Wilcoxon signed-rank tests and Holm-Bonferroni correction. TCRdb holds this immuneACCESS table with in-frame rearrangements only. Some clones are missing; in checked studies, unresolved V genes explain under half, and the rest has no known cause. Clone size and V and J calls were adopted from that table, with D and trimming inferred from the DNA. The sample table lists about 25,000 clones, roughly 85% of them with a count of one. Approximately 16% of the sample rests with the top ten.

The sequence came from a man aged 50-60 years with HIV. This specimen was unsorted PBMCs, taken 1.2 years after starting antiretroviral therapy. This chain is built from TRBV6-5 and TRBJ1-1, and 7 junctional nucleotides match TRBD1. The DNA reads as follows: TGTGCCAGCTCGGGGACAGCGGAAAACACTGAAGCTTTCTTT. This yields the protein CASSGTAENTEAFF.